These T cell receptor beta chains were read from a single sample in a study of T cell responses to AZD1222 COVID-19 vaccine. Some clones are missing from TCRdb's copy, which holds only in-frame ones; the method was immunoSEQ multiplex PCR. The table includes about 150,000 clones, approximately 87% detected once. The starting material was peripheral blood, obtained on day 0 of MenACWY control vaccination. All receptors come from an adult in good health. The CDR3 runs from the conserved cysteine through the conserved F or W. A D gene is named only where the DNA matches it firmly.

d_call j_call v_call cdr3_aa
TRBD2 TRBJ2-5 TRBV18 CASSLNRGEETQYF
NA TRBJ1-1 TRBV5-4 CASNLIPNTEAFF
NA TRBJ2-5 TRBV7-8 CASSYRDGGKTQYF
NA TRBJ1-2 TRBV19 CASSIGGRRNYGYTF
TRBD2 TRBJ2-4 TRBV6-5 CASIRRASGDNIQYF
NA TRBJ2-3 TRBV6-2/TRBV6-3 CASSQILRVGTDTQYF
NA TRBJ1-2 TRBV24-1 CATSDLRGNGYTF
NA TRBJ1-5 TRBV10-1 CASSDLPGVGQPQHF
NA TRBJ1-1 TRBV6-2/TRBV6-3 CASSYLRLQGAEAFF
NA TRBJ2-5 TRBV5-1 CASSLSIQETQYF
NA TRBJ1-6 TRBV3-1/TRBV3-2 CASSQEGRGGLGTYNSPLHF
TRBD2 TRBJ2-1 TRBV29-1 CSVEPREGEQFF
NA TRBJ2-1 TRBV18 CASSPRQKDHSSYNEQFF
TRBD1 TRBJ2-5 TRBV7-6 CASSRTAGGPGETQYF
NA TRBJ2-2 TRBV6-5 CASSYLGYTGELFF
NA TRBJ1-2 TRBV14 CASSQGHRDYGYTF
TRBD1 TRBJ1-4 TRBV25-1 CASSELGTGPNEKLFF
TRBD1 TRBJ1-2 TRBV5-1 CASSASTGGAGYTF
NA TRBJ2-3 TRBV5-4 CASSLGLGTDTQYF
NA TRBJ1-3 TRBV3-1/TRBV3-2 CASSPSTGNTIYF
TRBD1 TRBJ1-1 TRBV18 CASSPLQGANTEAFF
NA TRBJ1-1 TRBV11-1 CASSLPGANTEAFF
NA TRBJ1-1 TRBV5-5 CASSRVLNTEAFF
NA TRBJ1-2 TRBV28 CATTTGYLDYTF
NA TRBJ2-1 TRBV11-3 CASSRAASERGQFF
NA TRBJ2-5 TRBV18 CASSPGGNEQETQYF
TRBD2 TRBJ2-7 TRBV28 CASSLPGTSVSYEQYF
NA TRBJ2-1 TRBV10-1 CASSVHGNEQFF
NA TRBJ2-7 TRBV7-9 CASSLAGLLGEQYF
NA TRBJ2-1 TRBV7-9 CASILSGAVYNEQFF
NA TRBJ1-4 TRBV7-9 CASSPSTNEKLFF
NA TRBJ2-3 TRBV4-1 CASSLTGVEDTQYF
TRBD2 TRBJ2-1 TRBV10-1 CASSVNSGVGSSYNEQFF
NA TRBJ2-5 TRBV6-1 CASSEGRNREETQYF
NA TRBJ1-5 TRBV28 CASSFNQPQHF
TRBD1 TRBJ2-3 TRBV28 CASSLITGALTDTQYF
NA TRBJ1-2 TRBV18 CASSPEKGYTF
TRBD2 TRBJ2-3 TRBV6-2/TRBV6-3 CASSQAGGIADTQYF
NA TRBJ1-5 TRBV6-6 CASNTRADQPQHF
NA TRBJ2-7 TRBV12-5 CASGLGGTGRWLAEYEQYF
TRBD1 TRBJ1-4 TRBV6-5 CASSTDRAREKLFF
TRBD1 TRBJ1-4 TRBV5-4 CASSFRQGNPEKLFF
NA TRBJ1-3 TRBV5-6 CASSSPGNTIYF
NA TRBJ2-1 TRBV5-8 CASSLAPRQYNEQFF
NA TRBJ2-3 TRBV3-1/TRBV3-2 CASSLRELARTDTQYF
TRBD1 TRBJ1-2 TRBV3-1/TRBV3-2 CASSPWDREDYGYTF
NA TRBJ1-3 TRBV10-3 CAISESIGGQSGNTIYF
NA TRBJ1-2 TRBV7-2 CASSSTPGANYGYTF
NA TRBJ2-7 TRBV30 CAWKSRGSYEQYF